This T cell receptor (beta chain) derives from a study of cytomegalovirus exposure and HLA in healthy donors. General observations from the study: Within the data, a cluster of highly shared sequence variants was likely a sequencing artifact.

Germline V gene data show CDR1 as SGHRS and CDR2 as YFSETQ. The CDR3 is made up of 16 amino acids. V was shortened by 10 bases and J by 1 base, with 21 bases between the two germline ends. As for this clone: Antigen unknown.

13 Jbeta primers and 60 Vbeta primers were used for the PCR. Sequencing used immunoSEQ multiplex PCR; TCRdb keeps in-frame clones, though not all of them. The sample carries 80,000 or so clones, around two thirds recorded once. Sequencing input: PBMCs. The sequence derives from a man between 60 and 75 years old in good health and CMV-seropositive. V gene TRBV5-1 combines with J gene TRBJ2-1; D gene ambiguous. CDR3 in DNA: TGCGCCGGTCAGCCGGCTAGTCGTGGATCCTACAATGAGCAGTTCTTC. Translated: CAGQPASRGSYNEQFF.